This T cell receptor beta chain came from a study of breast tumors, draining lymph nodes, adjacent tissues. General study findings and limits: Luminal-like breast cancer showed significantly greater tumor-nontumor repertoire similarity than basal-like breast cancer did.

The lymph nodes were axillary draining lymph nodes from breast cancer patients. One entry per CDR3 protein, called by TCRdb with MiXCR from the multiplex PCR reads. This sample has 100,000 or so distinct CDR3 sequences, with about 20% found just once. This clonotype was counted many times. Its antigen is not known. This CDR3 comprises 12 residues. The V end lost 10 bases, the J end lost 5 bases, and 14 bases lay between the germline ends. CDR1 is LNHDA, CDR2 SQIVND, per germline (reference sequence). The material sequenced was axillary lymph node tissue. The chain recombines TRBV19 with TRBJ1-2, with D tentatively TRBD1 (6 bases). The source is a female donor with breast cancer. Some clones in this sample may be carry-over from other donors' samples. CDR3 protein: CATKGGLYGYTF. For the CDR3, the DNA is TGTGCCACTAAAGGGGGGCTTTATGGCTACACCTTC.